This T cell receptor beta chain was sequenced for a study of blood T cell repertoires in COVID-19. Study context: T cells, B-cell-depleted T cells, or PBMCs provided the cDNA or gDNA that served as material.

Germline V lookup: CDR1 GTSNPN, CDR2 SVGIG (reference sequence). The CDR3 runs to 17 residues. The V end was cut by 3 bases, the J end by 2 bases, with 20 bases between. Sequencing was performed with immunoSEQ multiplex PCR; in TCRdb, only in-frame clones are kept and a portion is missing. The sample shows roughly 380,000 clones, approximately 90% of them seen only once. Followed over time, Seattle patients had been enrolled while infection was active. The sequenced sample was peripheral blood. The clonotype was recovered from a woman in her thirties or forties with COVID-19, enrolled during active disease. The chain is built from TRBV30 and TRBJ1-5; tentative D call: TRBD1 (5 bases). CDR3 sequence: CAWRPGLTDSGNQPQHF. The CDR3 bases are TGTGCCTGGAGGCCGGGACTTACCGATTCTGGCAATCAGCCCCAGCATTTT.